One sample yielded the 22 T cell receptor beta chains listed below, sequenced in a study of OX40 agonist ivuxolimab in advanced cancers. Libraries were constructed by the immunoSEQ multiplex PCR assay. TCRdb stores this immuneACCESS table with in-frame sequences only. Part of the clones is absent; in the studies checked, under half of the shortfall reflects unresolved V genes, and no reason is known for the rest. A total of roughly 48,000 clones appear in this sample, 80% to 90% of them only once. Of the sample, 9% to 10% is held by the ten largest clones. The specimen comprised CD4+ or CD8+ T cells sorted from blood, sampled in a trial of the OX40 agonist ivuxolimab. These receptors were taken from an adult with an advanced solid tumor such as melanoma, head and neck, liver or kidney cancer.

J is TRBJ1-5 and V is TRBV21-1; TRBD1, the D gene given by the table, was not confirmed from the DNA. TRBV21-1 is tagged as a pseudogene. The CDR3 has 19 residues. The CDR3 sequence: CASSKGRSGQFLSNQPQHF. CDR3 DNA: TGTGCCAGCAGCAAAGGGAGATCGGGACAGTTCCTATCCAATCAGCCCCAGCATTTT.

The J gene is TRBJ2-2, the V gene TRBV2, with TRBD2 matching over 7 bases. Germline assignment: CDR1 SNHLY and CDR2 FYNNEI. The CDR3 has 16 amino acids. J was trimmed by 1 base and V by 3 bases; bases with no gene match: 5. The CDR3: CASSDQGGRNTGELFF. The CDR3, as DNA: TGTGCCAGCAGTGACCAAGGCGGGAGGAACACCGGGGAGCTGTTTTTT. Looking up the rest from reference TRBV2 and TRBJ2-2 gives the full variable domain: EPEVTQTPSHQVTQMGQEVILRCVPISNHLYFYWYRQILGQKVEFLVSFYNNEISEKSEIFDDQFSVERPDGSNFTLKIRSTKLEDSAMYFCASSDQGGRNTGELFFGEGSRLTVL.

CDR3 amino acids: CASEDLAGVWGHNEQFF. The DNA for the CDR3 is TGTGCCAGCGAAGATCTAGCGGGAGTTTGGGGACACAATGAGCAGTTCTTC. The rearrangement joins TRBV7-9 to TRBJ2-1; TRBD2 matches at 10 bases. V lost 8 bases, J lost 5 bases, and 15 bases stayed unmatched. CDR3 size: 17 residues. Per the germline V gene, CDR1 is SEHNR and CDR2 is FQNEAQ (reference sequence). Together with reference TRBV7-9 and TRBJ2-1, the CDR3 gives the full variable domain: DTGVSQNPRHKITKRGQNVTFRCDPISEHNRLYWYRQTLGQGPEFLTYFQNEAQLEKSRLLSDRFSAERPKGSFSTLEIQRTEQGDSAMYLCASEDLAGVWGHNEQFFGPGTRLTVL.

The CDR3 coding sequence is TGCGCCAGCACTAGTAAACCCAATGAGCAGTTCTTC. Translating gives CASTSKPNEQFF. V gene TRBV10-1 combines with J gene TRBJ2-1; D remains unclear. This CDR3 region has 12 residues. Trimming took 7 bases from V and 6 from J, leaving 10 bases between them. Germline-derived CDR1 and CDR2 are WNHNN and SYGVQD (reference sequence).

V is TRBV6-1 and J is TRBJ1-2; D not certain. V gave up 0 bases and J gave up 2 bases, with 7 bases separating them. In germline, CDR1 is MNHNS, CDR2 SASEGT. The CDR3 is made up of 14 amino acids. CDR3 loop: CASSEAAINYGYTF. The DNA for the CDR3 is TGTGCCAGCAGTGAAGCGGCAATAAACTATGGCTACACCTTC.

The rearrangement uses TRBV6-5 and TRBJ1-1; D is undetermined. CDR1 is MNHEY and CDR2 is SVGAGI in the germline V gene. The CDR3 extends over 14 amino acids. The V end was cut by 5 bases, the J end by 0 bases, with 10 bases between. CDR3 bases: TGTGCCAGCAGTGGACTGAGCCTGAACACTGAAGCTTTCTTT. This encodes CASSGLSLNTEAFF.

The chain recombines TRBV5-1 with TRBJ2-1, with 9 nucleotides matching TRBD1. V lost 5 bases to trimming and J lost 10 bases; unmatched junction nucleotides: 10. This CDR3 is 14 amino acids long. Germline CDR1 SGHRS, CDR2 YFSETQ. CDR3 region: CASRQGAEVREQFF. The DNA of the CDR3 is TGCGCCAGCAGACAGGGGGCGGAGGTTAGGGAGCAGTTCTTC. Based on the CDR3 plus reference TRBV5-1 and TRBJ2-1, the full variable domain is KAGVTQTPRYLIKTRGQQVTLSCSPISGHRSVSWYQQTPGQGLQFLFEYFSETQRNKGNFPGRFSGRQFSNSRSEMNVSTLELGDSALYLCASRQGAEVREQFFGPGTRLTVL.

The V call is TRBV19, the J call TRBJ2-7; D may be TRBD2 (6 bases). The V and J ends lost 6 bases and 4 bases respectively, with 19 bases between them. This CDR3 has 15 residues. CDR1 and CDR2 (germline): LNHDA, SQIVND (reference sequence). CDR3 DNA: TGTGCCAGTAGCGCCTTCCGGGGGAGAACATACGAGCAGTACTTC. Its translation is CASSAFRGRTYEQYF. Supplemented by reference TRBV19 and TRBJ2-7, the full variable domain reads DGGITQSPKYLFRKEGQNVTLSCEQNLNHDAMYWYRQDPGQGLRLIYYSQIVNDFQKGDIAEGYSVSREKKESFPLTVTSAQKNPTAFYLCASSAFRGRTYEQYFGPGTRLTVT.

The CDR3 here is CATSRDQAQAFF. The CDR3 DNA reads TGTGCCACCAGCAGGGACCAGGCTCAAGCTTTCTTT. The chain has TRBV15 and TRBJ1-1; D uncertain. V lost 3 bases and J 9 bases, leaving 11 bases between the germline ends. Germline lookup yields CDR1 LNHNV and CDR2 YYDKDF (reference sequence). CDR3 length equals 12 residues.

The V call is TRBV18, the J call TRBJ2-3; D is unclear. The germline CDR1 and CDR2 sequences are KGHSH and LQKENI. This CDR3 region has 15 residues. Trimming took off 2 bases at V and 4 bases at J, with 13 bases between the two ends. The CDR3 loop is CASSPRAAIPDTQYF. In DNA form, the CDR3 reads TGTGCCAGCTCACCAAGGGCAGCTATCCCAGATACGCAGTATTTT. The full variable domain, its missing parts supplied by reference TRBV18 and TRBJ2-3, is NAGVMQNPRHLVRRRGQEARLRCSPMKGHSHVYWYRQLPEEGLKFMVYLQKENIIDESGMPKERFSAEFPKEGPSILRIQQVVRGDSAAYFCASSPRAAIPDTQYFGPGTRLTVL.

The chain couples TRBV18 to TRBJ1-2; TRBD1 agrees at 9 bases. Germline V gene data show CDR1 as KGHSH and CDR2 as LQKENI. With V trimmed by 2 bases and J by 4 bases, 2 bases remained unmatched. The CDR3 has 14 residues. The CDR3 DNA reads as TGTGCCAGCTCACCAGGGACAGGGTCCTATGGCTACACCTTC. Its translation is CASSPGTGSYGYTF.

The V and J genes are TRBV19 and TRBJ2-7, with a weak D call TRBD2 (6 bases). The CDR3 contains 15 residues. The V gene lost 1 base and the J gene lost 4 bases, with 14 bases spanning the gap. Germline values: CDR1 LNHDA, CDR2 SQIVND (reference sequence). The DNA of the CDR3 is TGTGCCAGTAGTATAGTTGCGGACTACTCTTACGAGCAGTACTTC. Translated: CASSIVADYSYEQYF.

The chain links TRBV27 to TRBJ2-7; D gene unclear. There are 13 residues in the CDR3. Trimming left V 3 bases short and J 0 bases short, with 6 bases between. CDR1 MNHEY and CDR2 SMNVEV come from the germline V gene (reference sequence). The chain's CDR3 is CASSFQSSYEQYF. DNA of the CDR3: TGTGCCAGCAGTTTTCAGAGCTCCTACGAGCAGTACTTC.

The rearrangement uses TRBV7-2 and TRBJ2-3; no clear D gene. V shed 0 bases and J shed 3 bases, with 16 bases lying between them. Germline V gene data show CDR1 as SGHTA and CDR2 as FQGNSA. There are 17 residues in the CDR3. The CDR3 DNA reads TGTGCCAGCAGCTTAGCCCCCGAAACCCGGGCGACAGATACGCAGTATTTT. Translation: CASSLAPETRATDTQYF.

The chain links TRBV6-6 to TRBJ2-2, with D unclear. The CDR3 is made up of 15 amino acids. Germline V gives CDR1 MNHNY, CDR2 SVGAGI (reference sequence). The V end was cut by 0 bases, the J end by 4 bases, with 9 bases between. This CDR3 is CASSYSIGFTGELFF. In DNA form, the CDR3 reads TGTGCCAGCAGTTACTCGATTGGGTTCACCGGGGAGCTGTTTTTT.

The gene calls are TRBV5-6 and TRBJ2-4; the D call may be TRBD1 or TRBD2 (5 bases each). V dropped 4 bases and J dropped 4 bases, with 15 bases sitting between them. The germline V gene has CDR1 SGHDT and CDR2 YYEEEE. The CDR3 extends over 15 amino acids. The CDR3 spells CASSPITGAKNIQYF. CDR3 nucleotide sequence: TGTGCCAGCAGCCCTATAACCGGGGCAAAAAACATTCAGTACTTC.

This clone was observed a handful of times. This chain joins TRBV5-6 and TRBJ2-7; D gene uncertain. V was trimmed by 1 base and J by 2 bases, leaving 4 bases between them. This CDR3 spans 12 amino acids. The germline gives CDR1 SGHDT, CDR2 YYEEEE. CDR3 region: CASSLRAYEQYF. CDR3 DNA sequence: TGTGCCAGCAGCTTGCGAGCCTACGAGCAGTACTTC.

The CDR3 DNA reads TGTGCCAGCAGTGACGTGGTTCCTGGAAACACCATATATTTT. This codes for CASSDVVPGNTIYF. This chain connects TRBV2 to TRBJ1-3; D call uncertain. The V and J ends lost 3 bases and 2 bases respectively, with 8 bases between them. The germline V gene encodes CDR1 SNHLY and CDR2 FYNNEI. This CDR3 is 14 amino acids long.

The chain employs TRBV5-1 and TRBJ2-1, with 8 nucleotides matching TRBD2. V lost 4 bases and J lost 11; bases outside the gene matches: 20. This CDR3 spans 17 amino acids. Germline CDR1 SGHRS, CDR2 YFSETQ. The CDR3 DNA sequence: TGCGCCAGCAGCCCAGAATGGGTTTCGAACCTAGCGGGCAAGCAGTTCTTC. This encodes CASSPEWVSNLAGKQFF.

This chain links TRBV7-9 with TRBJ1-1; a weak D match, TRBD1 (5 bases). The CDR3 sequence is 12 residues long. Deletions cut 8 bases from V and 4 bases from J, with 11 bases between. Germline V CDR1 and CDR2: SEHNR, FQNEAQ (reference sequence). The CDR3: CASAQGTTEAFF. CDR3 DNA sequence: TGTGCCAGCGCCCAGGGTACCACTGAAGCTTTCTTT. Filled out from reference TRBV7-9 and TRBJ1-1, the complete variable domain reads DTGVSQNPRHKITKRGQNVTFRCDPISEHNRLYWYRQTLGQGPEFLTYFQNEAQLEKSRLLSDRFSAERPKGSFSTLEIQRTEQGDSAMYLCASAQGTTEAFFGQGTRLTVV.

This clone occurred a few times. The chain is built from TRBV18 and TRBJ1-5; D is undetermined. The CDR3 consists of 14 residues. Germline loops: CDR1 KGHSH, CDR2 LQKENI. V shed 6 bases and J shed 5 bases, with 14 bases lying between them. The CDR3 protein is CASSLGSRDQPQHF. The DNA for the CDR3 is TGTGCCAGCTCCCTGGGTTCGAGGGATCAGCCCCAGCATTTT.

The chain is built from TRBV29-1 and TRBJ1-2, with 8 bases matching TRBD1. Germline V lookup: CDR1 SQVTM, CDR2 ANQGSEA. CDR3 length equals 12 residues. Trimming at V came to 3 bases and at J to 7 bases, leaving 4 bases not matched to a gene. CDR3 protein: CSVDGRGLGYTF. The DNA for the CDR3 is TGCAGCGTTGATGGCAGGGGGCTTGGCTACACCTTC.